What follows describes a single T cell receptor (beta chain). Per the study methods: Estimates of nucleated cell counts were drawn from the amplification of reference gene primers. Repertoires were generated with immunoSEQ multiplex PCR, while TCRdb's copy carries only in-frame clones and drops some. D and trimming come from the DNA, and the V and J calls and clone size come from that table. The sample gives 35,000 to 50,000 clones, roughly nine tenths of which show up once; 2% to 2.5% is in the top ten. CDR3 length: 14 residues. Trimming cost V 4 bases and J 3 bases; bases outside gene matches: 4. From germline, CDR1 is SNHLY and CDR2 FYNNEI. These data come from a study of blood T cell repertoires in COVID-19. Study-wide context: Collection of acute and convalescent COVID-19 samples took place in the United States, Italy and Spain. The cDNA or gDNA used as material had been derived from T cells, B-cell-depleted T cells, or PBMCs.

This chain connects TRBV2 to TRBJ1-1; 8 bases match TRBD1. Sequences were obtained from peripheral blood. This TCR was recovered from a man over 45 with active COVID-19. CDR3 nucleotides: TGTGCCAGCAGTGCTCAGGGGGCCGACACTGAAGCTTTCTTT. This gives the protein CASSAQGADTEAFF.